The entry below describes one T cell receptor beta chain. What it binds is not known. V lost 6 bases and J lost 2; bases outside the gene matches: 13. CDR1 and CDR2 (germline): GTSNPN, SVGIG (reference sequence). The CDR3 totals 16 residues. The sample belongs to a study of cytomegalovirus exposure and HLA in healthy donors. Study-wide results and limits: Sequencing depth roughly uniform across donors was assumed in presence/absence analyses. Rates of TCR association differed by HLA locus in a later analysis, with DRB1 highest and HLA-C lowest.

The PCR employed 60 Vbeta primers together with 13 Jbeta primers. Sequencing used immunoSEQ multiplex PCR; TCRdb keeps in-frame clones, though not all of them. This table holds just over 95,000 clones, around four fifths found once. The sequence derives from a woman aged 40 to 50 in good health and CMV-seronegative. The sequencing input was PBMCs. The chain joins TRBV30 to TRBJ2-1; 7 nucleotides align to TRBD1. CDR3 in amino acids: CACRTLTGVTYNEQFF. The DNA for the CDR3 is TGTGCCTGTCGCACATTAACAGGGGTTACCTACAATGAGCAGTTCTTC.